This entry concerns a single TCR beta chain. The data derive from a study of blood T cell repertoires in COVID-19. Study as a whole: Researchers got acute and convalescent COVID-19 samples from the United States, Italy and Spain. T cells, B-cell-depleted T cells, or PBMCs supplied cDNA or gDNA.

CDR1 and CDR2 from the germline V gene are WSHSY and SAAADI. Trimming cost V 7 bases and J 0 bases; bases outside gene matches: 5. The CDR3 runs 14 residues. Authors' processing steps: Reference gene primer amplification in the assay estimated nucleated cell counts. The data were produced by immunoSEQ multiplex PCR, yet TCRdb's version contains in-frame clones alone and is incomplete. The D gene and trimming were derived from the DNA, and the V and J assignments and clone size from that table. In the table there are 150,000 to 200,000 clones, around 83% of which are singletons. The genes are TRBV10-2 and TRBJ1-1; 7 nucleotides match TRBD1. Sequenced input: peripheral blood. The TCR sequence derives from a man aged 18 to 30 with acute or convalescent COVID-19. The CDR3 here is CASTNRGVNTEAFF. CDR3 in DNA: TGCGCCAGCACCAACAGGGGCGTGAACACTGAAGCTTTCTTT.